These 13 T cell receptor beta chains were sequenced from one sample in a study of cytomegalovirus exposure and HLA in healthy donors. The PCR had 60 Vbeta and 13 Jbeta primers. This table comes from immunoSEQ multiplex PCR, and its TCRdb copy is limited to in-frame clones, with some not included. The sample contains approximately 120,000 clones, 60% to 80% of which appear only once. The sequenced sample was PBMCs. These receptors originate from a human donor in good health.

The V call is TRBV6-6, the J call TRBJ2-5; D possibly corresponds to TRBD2 (5 bases). Per germline, CDR1 MNHNY and CDR2 SVGAGI (reference sequence). CDR3 length equals 15 residues. Trimming left V 3 bases short and J 7 bases short, with 18 bases between. This CDR3 reads CASSYSGGGGGTQYF. The CDR3 coding sequence is TGTGCCAGCAGTTATTCAGGAGGAGGAGGAGGGACCCAGTACTTC.

V gene TRBV5-5 combines with J gene TRBJ1-2; D gene unclear. Germline CDR1 reads SGHKS; CDR2 reads YYEKEE (reference sequence). V lost 4 bases to trimming and J lost 0 bases, with 13 bases between them. The CDR3 is made up of 15 amino acids. The CDR3 DNA reads TGTGCCAGCAGCGTAACTCAGAGGACTAACTATGGCTACACCTTC. Protein: CASSVTQRTNYGYTF.

With regard to this clone: Different DNA sequences within this sample yield the same CDR3. The rearrangement links TRBV6-5 to TRBJ2-7; 9 positions agree with TRBD1. Germline V lookup: CDR1 MNHEY, CDR2 SVGAGI. J lost 0 bases, V lost 2 bases, and 2 bases had no gene match. The CDR3 is made up of 15 amino acids. The CDR3 bases are TGTGCCAGCAGTTACACGGGACAGGGCTCCTACGAGCAGTACTTC. Its protein product is CASSYTGQGSYEQYF.

Of note for this clone: This sample also contains other DNA sequences that code for the same CDR3. This sequence joins TRBV19 and TRBJ1-3; no definite D call. The V end lost 2 bases, the J end lost 1 base, and 3 bases lay between the germline ends. CDR1 and CDR2 from the germline V gene are LNHDA and SQIVND (reference sequence). The CDR3 is 13 residues long. This CDR3 reads CASSILSGNTIYF. The CDR3 nucleotides are TGTGCCAGTAGTATACTGTCTGGAAACACCATATATTTT.

As concerns this clone: Other DNA sequences of this sample code for an identical CDR3. This rearrangement joins TRBV15 to TRBJ1-2, with D possibly being TRBD1 (5 bases). The CDR3 has 15 residues. CDR1 and CDR2 (germline): LNHNV, YYDKDF (reference sequence). Trimming removed 1 base from V and 2 bases from J, with 11 bases in between. For the CDR3, the DNA is TGTGCCACCAGCAGAGCTTCAGGGTCGAACTATGGCTACACCTTC. Protein: CATSRASGSNYGYTF.

A few counts support this clone. This sequence joins TRBV6-5 and TRBJ1-1; weak D call: TRBD1 (5 bases). There are 15 residues in the CDR3. Between the trimmed V and J ends, which lost 6 bases and 1 base, there was a span of 15 bases. Germline V gives CDR1 MNHEY, CDR2 SVGAGI. The DNA for the CDR3 is TGTGCCAGCAGGGGCTCCCGGGGGGGGAACACTGAAGCTTTCTTT. Its translation is CASRGSRGGNTEAFF.

There are a few counts of this clone. The chain recombines TRBV5-4 with TRBJ1-4; TRBD1 matches 11 bases. J was trimmed by 15 bases and V by 4 bases; bases with no gene match: 14. The CDR3 is 15 residues long. From germline, CDR1 is SGHNT and CDR2 YYREEE (reference sequence). For the CDR3, the DNA is TGTGCCAGCAGCCCAGGGACAGGGGGAGGTGCAAAGTTGTTTTTT. This gives the protein CASSPGTGGGAKLFF.

This chain joins TRBV19 and TRBJ2-5; D is perhaps TRBD1 (5 bases). V was shortened by 5 bases and J by 4 bases, with 17 bases between the two germline ends. This CDR3 is 15 amino acids long. Germline CDR1 and CDR2: LNHDA and SQIVND (reference sequence). As DNA, the CDR3 is TGTGCCAGTAGTGGAATTAAAGACAGAGGAGAGACCCAGTACTTC. Amino acids: CASSGIKDRGETQYF.

The chain is built from TRBV13 and TRBJ1-3, with D perhaps matching TRBD1 (5 bases). Trimming removed 8 bases from V and 9 bases from J, with 20 bases in between. This CDR3 has 14 amino acids. CDR1 is PRHDT, CDR2 FYEKMQ, per germline (reference sequence). CDR3 region: CASAAGFEMATIYF. CDR3 coding DNA: TGTGCCAGCGCCGCAGGGTTCGAGATGGCCACCATATATTTT.

The genes are TRBV5-6 and TRBJ2-7, with D possibly TRBD2 on 5 matching bases. Trimming left V 4 bases short and J 2 bases short, with 13 bases between. Germline V gene lookup returns CDR1 SGHDT and CDR2 YYEEEE. The CDR3 length is 14 residues. The chain's CDR3 is CASSDWTLAYEQYF. CDR3 bases: TGTGCCAGCAGCGACTGGACTTTAGCCTACGAGCAGTACTTC.

The rearrangement uses TRBV6-1 and TRBJ1-1, with 8 bases matching TRBD1. Germline loops: CDR1 MNHNS, CDR2 SASEGT. V gave up 7 bases and J gave up 4 bases; unmatched junction bases: 8. CDR3 length: 14 amino acids. CDR3 in amino acids: CASIMDRVVTEAFF. For the CDR3, the DNA is TGTGCCAGCATTATGGACAGGGTGGTCACTGAAGCTTTCTTT.

The gene calls are TRBV2 and TRBJ2-7; TRBD1 matches 9 bases. The germline CDR1 and CDR2 sequences are SNHLY and FYNNEI. CDR3 size: 17 residues. After removal of 0 bases from V and 6 bases from J, the junction contained 12 bases not matched to a gene. DNA for the CDR3: TGTGCCAGCAGTGAAGCGGGACGGGGACAGGGTTTGTCCGAGCAGTACTTC. Translated: CASSEAGRGQGLSEQYF.

The gene calls are TRBV5-1 and TRBJ2-7; D may be TRBD1 (6 bases). The CDR3 totals 14 residues. Germline V gene lookup returns CDR1 SGHRS and CDR2 YFSETQ. The V and J ends lost 3 bases and 3 bases respectively, with 13 bases between them. CDR3 DNA: TGCGCCAGCAGCTCCACAGGGCCCGTCTACGAGCAGTACTTC. Translation: CASSSTGPVYEQYF.